Below are 13 T cell receptor beta chains sequenced from a single sample in a study of blood T cell repertoires in COVID-19. Clones were read by immunoSEQ multiplex PCR, and TCRdb kept only the in-frame ones, dropping some. The sample has some 250,000 clones, roughly 90% seen once. Sequenced input: peripheral blood. These receptors came from a man between 60 and 75 years old with acute or convalescent COVID-19.

This sequence joins TRBV9 and TRBJ2-2; 9 positions agree with TRBD2. The CDR3 runs to 16 residues. V trimming: 3 bases; J trimming: 2 bases; junction bases outside the gene matches: 5. In germline, CDR1 is SGDLS, CDR2 YYNGEE. This CDR3 reads CASSARLAVNTGELFF. The DNA of the CDR3 is TGTGCCAGCAGCGCAAGACTAGCGGTAAACACCGGGGAGCTGTTTTTT.

This clone was detected many times. CDR3 amino acids: CASSLAPTGRNSPLHF. DNA of the CDR3: TGTGCCAGCAGCTTAGCACCGACAGGGAGGAATTCACCCCTCCACTTT. The chain employs TRBV11-3 and TRBJ1-6; 7 bases are a match to TRBD1. Germline lookup yields CDR1 SGHNT and CDR2 YENEEA. Trimming removed 1 base from V and 7 bases from J; junction bases left unmatched: 7. There are 16 residues in the CDR3. The complete variable domain, with remaining parts taken from reference TRBV11-3 and TRBJ1-6, reads EAGVVQSPRYKIIEKKQPVAFWCNPISGHNTLYWYLQNLGQGPELLIRYENEEAVDDSQLPKDRFSAERLKGVDSTLKIQPAELGDSAVYLCASSLAPTGRNSPLHFGNGTRLTVT.

This chain connects TRBV4-1 to TRBJ2-1; TRBD2 aligns across 10 bases. Germline CDR1 MGHRA, CDR2 YSYEKL. Trimming took 0 bases from V and 3 from J; bases not matched to a gene: 17. CDR3 length: 21 amino acids. The CDR3 region is CASSQEAFGLAASRGYNEQFF. CDR3 in DNA: TGCGCCAGCAGCCAAGAAGCATTCGGACTAGCGGCATCGAGGGGCTACAATGAGCAGTTCTTC.

This chain links TRBV6-5 with TRBJ1-5, with D perhaps TRBD1 (6 bases). The germline V gene has CDR1 MNHEY and CDR2 SVGAGI. This CDR3 has 16 amino acids. Trimming took 4 bases from V and 6 from J, leaving 19 bases between them. The CDR3: CASSSSGRGASQPQHF. The CDR3 nucleotides are TGTGCCAGCAGTTCATCGGGCAGGGGAGCGAGTCAGCCCCAGCATTTT.

The chain couples TRBV22-1 to TRBJ1-5; TRBD1 was called by the table and not checked on the DNA. TRBV22-1 is an annotated pseudogene. CDR3 length: 16 amino acids. DNA of the CDR3: TGTCCTGGGAGCGCACGTAGCAGGGAAGGGAATCATCCCCAGCATTTT. It yields the protein CPGSARSREGNHPQHF.

V and J are TRBV5-5 and TRBJ1-1, with 10 bases identical to TRBD1. The CDR3 runs 18 residues. Germline V gene data show CDR1 as SGHKS and CDR2 as YYEKEE (reference sequence). V was pared by 3 bases and J by 1 base, with 12 bases of the junction left unmatched. The CDR3 coding sequence is TGTGCCAGCAGCTCTCCCGTTGCGACAGGGGGCTGGAACACTGAAGCTTTCTTT. Its protein product is CASSSPVATGGWNTEAFF.

This clone was seen once. V gene TRBV15 combines with J gene TRBJ2-3; 7 bases fit TRBD2. The CDR3 totals 16 residues. Germline loops: CDR1 LNHNV, CDR2 YYDKDF (reference sequence). Losses at the gene ends were 1 base for V and 3 bases for J; bases not matched to a gene: 7. The CDR3 nucleotides are TGTGCCACCAGCAGAGGGGGTCAAGCGGGGACAGATACGCAGTATTTT. This gives the protein CATSRGGQAGTDTQYF.

This chain connects TRBV9 to TRBJ2-7; D gene uncertain. Germline V gene lookup returns CDR1 SGDLS and CDR2 YYNGEE. The CDR3 has 13 residues. The V and J ends lost 3 bases and 3 bases respectively, with 10 bases between them. The CDR3 sequence: CASSATVGYEQYF. The CDR3 DNA follows: TGTGCCAGCAGCGCAACAGTGGGCTACGAGCAGTACTTC.

This clone was seen once. V and J are TRBV19 and TRBJ1-5; D is perhaps TRBD1 (5 bases). The CDR3 length is 16 residues. Trimming pared 0 bases from V and 0 bases from J, leaving 9 bases between. Germline V gene data show CDR1 as LNHDA and CDR2 as SQIVND (reference sequence). The CDR3 coding sequence is TGTGCCAGTAGTATAGAGGCGGGGACTAGCAATCAGCCCCAGCATTTT. As protein: CASSIEAGTSNQPQHF. Drawing the rest from reference TRBV19 and TRBJ1-5, the complete variable domain is DGGITQSPKYLFRKEGQNVTLSCEQNLNHDAMYWYRQDPGQGLRLIYYSQIVNDFQKGDIAEGYSVSREKKESFPLTVTSAQKNPTAFYLCASSIEAGTSNQPQHFGDGTRLSIL.

The rearrangement joins TRBV11-3 to TRBJ2-4, with D unresolved. V lost 0 bases to trimming and J lost 0 bases, with 9 bases between them. The length of the CDR3 is 16 residues. Per germline, CDR1 SGHNT and CDR2 YENEEA. DNA of the CDR3: TGTGCCAGCAGCTTAGATCTTGGGCTAGCCAAAAACATTCAGTACTTC. It encodes CASSLDLGLAKNIQYF.

This clone was observed a handful of times. The chain couples TRBV6-5 to TRBJ2-1; D perhaps matches TRBD2 (6 bases). Germline loops: CDR1 MNHEY, CDR2 SVGAGI. This CDR3 is 14 amino acids long. V lost 8 bases and J lost 6, with 17 bases in between. The CDR3 DNA reads TGTGCCAGCGCTGGCCGACTAGTCGGCAATGAGCAGTTCTTC. Translation: CASAGRLVGNEQFF.

The chain joins TRBV5-1 to TRBJ1-1; 8 positions agree with TRBD1. The junction had 1 base not matched to a gene; V was cut back by 2 bases and J by 4 bases. This CDR3 comprises 13 residues. Germline CDR1 and CDR2: SGHRS and YFSETQ. The CDR3 loop reads CASSFGQGTEAFF. For the CDR3, the DNA is TGCGCCAGCAGCTTCGGACAGGGCACTGAAGCTTTCTTT.

In this sample, this clone turned up once. The rearrangement uses TRBV18 and TRBJ2-1, with a possible D match to TRBD2 (6 bases). The CDR3 length is 16 residues. The germline V gene has CDR1 KGHSH and CDR2 LQKENI. V dropped 5 bases and J dropped 10 bases, with 24 bases sitting between them. CDR3 amino acids: CASSILPGLRGWEQFF. The CDR3 nucleotides are TGTGCCAGCTCAATCCTACCGGGACTCCGGGGTTGGGAGCAGTTCTTC.